The 6 T cell receptor beta chains listed next were all sequenced from one sample in a study of CD8 T cells in ankylosing spondylitis. From the 5' RACE reads, TCRdb called clonotypes with MiXCR, one entry per CDR3 protein. In the table there are some 150,000 distinct CDR3 sequences, 40% to 50% of which are singletons. Sequencing input: synovial fluid, either unsorted or a sorted T cell fraction (not recorded which). The receptors derive from a male donor with ankylosing spondylitis.

This clonotype was seen ten or more times. J is TRBJ1-1 and V is TRBV29-1, with 7 bases fitting TRBD1. V lost 5 bases to trimming and J lost 5 bases; unmatched junction nucleotides: 8. Germline assignment: CDR1 SQVTM and CDR2 ANQGSEA. This CDR3 has 13 residues. CDR3 DNA sequence: TGCAGCGTTCTAACAGGGGTTCGGACTGAAGCTTTCTTT. Translated: CSVLTGVRTEAFF.

The chain couples TRBV27 to TRBJ2-7, with D uncertain. Germline CDR1 MNHEY, CDR2 SMNVEV (reference sequence). The CDR3 is 13 amino acids. Trimming shortened V by 5 bases and J by 3 bases, and 11 bases separated the two germline ends. CDR3 sequence (DNA): TGTGCCAGCAGTCCCCGGACGGGCTACGAGCAGTACTTC. Translated, it gives CASSPRTGYEQYF.

The CDR3: CASSRRVVDTQYF. The CDR3 bases are TGTGCCAGCAGCCGCCGAGTAGTCGATACGCAGTATTTT. The chain couples TRBV5-8 to TRBJ2-3; D ambiguous. The CDR3 has 13 amino acids. The V gene's germline CDR1 is SGHTS and CDR2 YDEGEE. The V gene lost 4 bases and the J gene lost 6 bases, with 12 bases spanning the gap. The full variable domain, completed using reference TRBV5-8 and TRBJ2-3, is EAGVTQSPTHLIKTRGQQATLRCSPISGHTSVYWYQQALGLGLQFLLWYDEGEERNRGNFPPRFSGRQFPNYSSELNVNALELEDSALYLCASSRRVVDTQYFGPGTRLTVL.

This clonotype was detected only once. V is TRBV5-5 and J is TRBJ1-1; a possible D gene is TRBD1 (5 bases). Trimming shortened V by 2 bases and J by 4 bases, and 21 bases separated the two germline ends. The germline CDR1 and CDR2 sequences are SGHKS and YYEKEE (reference sequence). The CDR3 loop spans 17 amino acids. The CDR3 loop reads CASSFLAPRRVITEAFF. The CDR3 region has the DNA TGTGCCAGCAGCTTTCTGGCCCCGCGCAGGGTTATCACTGAAGCTTTCTTT.

V is TRBV19 and J is TRBJ2-1; TRBD2 matches at 12 bases. CDR1 is LNHDA, CDR2 SQIVND, per germline (reference sequence). V shed 1 base and J 6 bases; nucleotides not matched to a gene: 4. The CDR3 totals 16 residues. Here the CDR3 DNA reads TGTGCCAGTAGTATAGCTACTAGCGGGAGGAGCAATGAGCAGTTCTTC. Translated: CASSIATSGRSNEQFF.

The chain employs TRBV7-8 and TRBJ1-1; maybe TRBD1 (5 bases). CDR3 size: 16 residues. Trimming removed 2 bases from V and 0 bases from J, with 13 bases in between. Germline CDR1 is SGHVS and CDR2 is FQNEAQ. CDR3 sequence reads: CASSLQAGPLNTEAFF. The CDR3 nucleotides read TGTGCCAGCAGCTTACAGGCGGGACCCTTGAACACTGAAGCTTTCTTT.